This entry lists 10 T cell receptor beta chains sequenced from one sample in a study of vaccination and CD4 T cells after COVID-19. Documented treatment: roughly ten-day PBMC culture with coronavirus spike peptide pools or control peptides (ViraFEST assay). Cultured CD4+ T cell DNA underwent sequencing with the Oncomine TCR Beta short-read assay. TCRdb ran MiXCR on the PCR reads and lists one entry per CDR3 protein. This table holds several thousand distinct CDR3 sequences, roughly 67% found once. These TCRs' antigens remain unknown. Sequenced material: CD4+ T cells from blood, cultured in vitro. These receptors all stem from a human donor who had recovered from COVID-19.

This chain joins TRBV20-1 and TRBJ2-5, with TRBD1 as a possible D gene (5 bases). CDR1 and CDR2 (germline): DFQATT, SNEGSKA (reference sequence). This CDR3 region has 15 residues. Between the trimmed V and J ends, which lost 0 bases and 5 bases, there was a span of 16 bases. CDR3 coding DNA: TGCAGTGCTAGAGATCCTGGCAGGGCGGAGGAGACCCAGTACTTC. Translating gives CSARDPGRAEETQYF.

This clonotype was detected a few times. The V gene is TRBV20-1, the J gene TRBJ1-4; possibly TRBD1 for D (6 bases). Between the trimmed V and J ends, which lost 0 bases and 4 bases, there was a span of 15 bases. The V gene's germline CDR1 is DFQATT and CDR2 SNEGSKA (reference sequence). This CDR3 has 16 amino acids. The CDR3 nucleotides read TGCAGTGCTAGAGACGTAAACAGGGAGATTAATGAAAAACTGTTTTTT. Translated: CSARDVNREINEKLFF.

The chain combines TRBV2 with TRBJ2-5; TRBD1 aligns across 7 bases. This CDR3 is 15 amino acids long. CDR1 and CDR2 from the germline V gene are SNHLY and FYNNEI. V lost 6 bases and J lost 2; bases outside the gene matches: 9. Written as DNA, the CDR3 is TGTGCCAGCAGCGCACAGGGGTCCCCACAAGAGACCCAGTACTTC. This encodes CASSAQGSPQETQYF.

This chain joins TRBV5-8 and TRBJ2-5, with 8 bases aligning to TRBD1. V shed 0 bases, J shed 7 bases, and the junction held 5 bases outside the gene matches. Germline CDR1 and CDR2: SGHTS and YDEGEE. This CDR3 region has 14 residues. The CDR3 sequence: CASSLVTGARTQYF. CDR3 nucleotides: TGTGCCAGCAGCTTGGTGACAGGGGCCCGGACCCAGTACTTC.

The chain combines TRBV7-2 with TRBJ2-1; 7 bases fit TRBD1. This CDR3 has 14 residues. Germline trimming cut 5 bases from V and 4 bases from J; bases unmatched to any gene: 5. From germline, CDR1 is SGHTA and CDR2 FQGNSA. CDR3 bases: TGTGCCAGCAGCCGGACAGGAGGATACAATGAGCAGTTCTTC. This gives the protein CASSRTGGYNEQFF.

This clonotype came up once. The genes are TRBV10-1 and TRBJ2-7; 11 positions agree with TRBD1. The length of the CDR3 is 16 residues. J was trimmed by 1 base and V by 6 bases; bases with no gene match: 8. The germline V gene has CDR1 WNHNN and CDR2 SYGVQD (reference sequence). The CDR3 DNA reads TGCGCCAGCAGCTTATACCGGGACAGGGGGTCCTACGAGCAGTACTTC. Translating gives CASSLYRDRGSYEQYF.

CDR3 sequence: CARRGPARSSTDTQYF. The DNA of the CDR3 is TGTGCCAGACGGGGACCAGCGAGGTCTAGCACAGATACGCAGTATTTT. The chain has TRBV6-4 and TRBJ2-3, with D perhaps given as TRBD1 or TRBD2 (5 bases each). V was shortened by 9 bases and J by 0 bases, with 19 bases between the two germline ends. The CDR3 contains 16 residues. CDR1 and CDR2 from the germline V gene are MRHNA and SNTAGT.

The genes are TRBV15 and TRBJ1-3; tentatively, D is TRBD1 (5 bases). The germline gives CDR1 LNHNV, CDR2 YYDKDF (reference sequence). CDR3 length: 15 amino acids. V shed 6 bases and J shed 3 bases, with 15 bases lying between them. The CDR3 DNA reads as TGTGCCACCAGGCTAGACAGAAAATATGGAAACACCATATATTTT. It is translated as CATRLDRKYGNTIYF.

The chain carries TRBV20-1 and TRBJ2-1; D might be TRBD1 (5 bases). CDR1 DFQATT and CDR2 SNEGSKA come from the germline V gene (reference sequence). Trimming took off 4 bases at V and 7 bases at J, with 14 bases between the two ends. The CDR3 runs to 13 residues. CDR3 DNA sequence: TGCAGTGCTAATCAGGGCCAGGGTAATGAGCAGTTCTTC. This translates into CSANQGQGNEQFF.

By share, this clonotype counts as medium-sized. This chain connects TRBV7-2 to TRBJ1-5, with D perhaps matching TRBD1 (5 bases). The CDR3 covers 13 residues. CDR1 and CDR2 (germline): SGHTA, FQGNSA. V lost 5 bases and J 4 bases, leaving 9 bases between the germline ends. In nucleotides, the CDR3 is TGTGCCAGCAGCCAGAGGGGTAATCAGCCCCAGCATTTT. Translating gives CASSQRGNQPQHF.